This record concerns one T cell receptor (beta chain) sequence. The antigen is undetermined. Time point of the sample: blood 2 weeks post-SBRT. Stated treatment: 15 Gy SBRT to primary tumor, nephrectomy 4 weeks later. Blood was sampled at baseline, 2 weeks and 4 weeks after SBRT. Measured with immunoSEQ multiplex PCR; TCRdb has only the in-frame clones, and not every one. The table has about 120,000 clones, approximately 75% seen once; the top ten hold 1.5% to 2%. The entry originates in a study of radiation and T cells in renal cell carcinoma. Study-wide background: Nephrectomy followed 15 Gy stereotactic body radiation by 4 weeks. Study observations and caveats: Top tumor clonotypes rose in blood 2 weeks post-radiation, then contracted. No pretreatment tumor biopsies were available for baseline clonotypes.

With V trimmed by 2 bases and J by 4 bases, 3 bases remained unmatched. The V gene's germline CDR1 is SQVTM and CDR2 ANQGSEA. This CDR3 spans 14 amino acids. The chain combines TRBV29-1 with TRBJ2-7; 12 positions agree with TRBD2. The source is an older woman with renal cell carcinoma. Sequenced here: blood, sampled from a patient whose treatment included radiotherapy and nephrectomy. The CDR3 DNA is TGCAGCGTTGAACTAGCGGGAGGGGATTACGAGCAGTACTTC. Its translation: CSVELAGGDYEQYF.